The text below deals with one TCR beta chain. This sample stems from a study of blood T cell repertoires in COVID-19. The overall study: Donors in the United States, Italy and Spain gave samples during acute or convalescent COVID-19. The cDNA or gDNA used as material had been derived from T cells, B-cell-depleted T cells, or PBMCs.

V shed 7 bases and J shed 2 bases, with 14 bases lying between them. CDR3 length: 14 residues. Germline CDR1 is KGHSH and CDR2 is LQKENI. Original handling: From reference gene primer amplification, estimates of nucleated cell counts were derived. Sequencing used immunoSEQ multiplex PCR; TCRdb keeps in-frame clones, though not all of them. V, J and clone size were drawn from that table, and D and trimming were deduced from the DNA. Seen here are 100,000 to 120,000 clones, over 75% observed once, and the top ten hold around 4%. The receptor comes from a middle-aged man with acute or convalescent COVID-19. The V gene is TRBV18, the J gene TRBJ1-2, with D maybe TRBD1 (6 bases). Sequencing input: peripheral blood. In DNA form, the CDR3 reads TGTGCCAGCTATCTAGAAACAGGGAACTATGGCTACACCTTC. It yields the protein CASYLETGNYGYTF.